This TCR beta chain was identified in a study of Graves' ophthalmopathy and Graves' hyperthyroidism. Overall study context: Upon initial diagnosis and before any treatment, peripheral blood was collected.

V was pared by 0 bases and J by 5 bases, with 7 bases between. CDR1 SQVTM and CDR2 ANQGSEA come from the germline V gene. This CDR3 spans 13 amino acids. Many counts were recorded for this clonotype. Amplified TCR beta CDR3 regions were obtained using RNA transcripts as template. Second-round multiplex PCR came after first-round RT-PCR with HTBI primers. Each CDR3 protein is one row after TCRdb ran MiXCR on the multiplex PCR reads. The sample shows about 210,000 distinct CDR3 sequences, roughly 29% of them seen only once. This TCR derives from a man between 45 and 60 years old with Graves' ophthalmopathy. The specimen sequenced was peripheral blood. J is TRBJ2-2 and V is TRBV29-1; D call uncertain. Here the CDR3 DNA reads TGCAGCGTTGAAGATCTGGGTACCGGGGAGCTGTTTTTT. This encodes CSVEDLGTGELFF.